The 16 T cell receptor beta chains reported below all come from one sample, sequenced in a study of OX40 agonist ivuxolimab in advanced cancers. Using immunoSEQ multiplex PCR, the repertoire was profiled, and TCRdb retains in-frame clones only, with some absent. The table records about 42,000 clones, 82% of them present only once. Sample: CD4+ or CD8+ T cells sorted from blood, taken in a trial of the OX40 agonist ivuxolimab. These receptors all come from an adult with an advanced solid tumor such as melanoma, head and neck, liver or kidney cancer.

J is TRBJ1-4 and V is TRBV10-2, with D tentatively TRBD1 (6 bases). The CDR3 contains 14 residues. Per the germline V gene, CDR1 is WSHSY and CDR2 is SAAADI. V lost 4 bases and J 7 bases, leaving 13 bases between the germline ends. CDR3 protein: CASSVTGAGEKLFF. CDR3 bases: TGCGCCAGCAGTGTGACAGGTGCGGGTGAAAAACTGTTTTTT.

J is TRBJ1-4 and V is TRBV6-5; 7 positions match TRBD1. V was clipped by 2 bases and J by 7 bases; unmatched bases: 7. The CDR3 length is 15 residues. CDR1 is MNHEY and CDR2 is SVGAGI in the germline V gene. The CDR3 sequence is CASSYDRVGGEKLFF. The CDR3 DNA is TGTGCCAGCAGTTACGACAGGGTTGGTGGTGAAAAACTGTTTTTT.

The chain joins TRBV28 to TRBJ1-5; no definite D call. The CDR3 totals 13 residues. Trimming pared 6 bases from V and 1 base from J, leaving 7 bases between. Germline CDR1 and CDR2: MDHEN and SYDVKM. The CDR3 DNA follows: TGTGCCAGCAGGCCACGGAGCAATCAGCCCCAGCATTTT. Protein sequence: CASRPRSNQPQHF.

V is TRBV10-3 and J is TRBJ2-7; D gene unclear. CDR1 is ENHRY and CDR2 is SYGVKD in the germline V gene. Trimming cost V 3 bases and J 2 bases, with 11 bases left between them. The CDR3 spans 14 residues. The CDR3 reads CAISDDRHTYEQYF. CDR3 sequence (DNA): TGTGCCATCAGTGATGACCGGCACACCTACGAGCAGTACTTC.

The chain carries TRBV19 and TRBJ1-1, with D perhaps matching TRBD1 (6 bases). The CDR3 spans 13 residues. V was cut by 6 bases and J by 7 bases, with 15 bases left in between. Looked up from germline, CDR1 is LNHDA and CDR2 is SQIVND (reference sequence). The DNA for the CDR3 is TGTGCCAGTAGGTCGGGGGCGGAGAGTGAAGCTTTCTTT. This encodes CASRSGAESEAFF. The variable domain in full, with the rest retrieved from reference TRBV19 and TRBJ1-1, is DGGITQSPKYLFRKEGQNVTLSCEQNLNHDAMYWYRQDPGQGLRLIYYSQIVNDFQKGDIAEGYSVSREKKESFPLTVTSAQKNPTAFYLCASRSGAESEAFFGQGTRLTVV.

The chain has TRBV19 and TRBJ1-4; weak D call: TRBD1 (5 bases). CDR1 LNHDA and CDR2 SQIVND come from the germline V gene (reference sequence). The germline V and J ends were trimmed by 3 bases and 7 bases, with 15 bases remaining between them. CDR3 length: 15 amino acids. The CDR3: CASSMGLFATEKLFF. Written as DNA, the CDR3 is TGTGCCAGTAGTATGGGACTATTCGCGACTGAAAAACTGTTTTTT.

The rearrangement uses TRBV19 and TRBJ1-1; 8 bases are a match to TRBD1. Germline loops: CDR1 LNHDA, CDR2 SQIVND (reference sequence). This CDR3 comprises 15 residues. V shed 5 bases, J shed 1 base, and the junction held 6 bases outside the gene matches. DNA for the CDR3: TGTGCCAGTAGTCCCTGGGGACAGGCGAACACTGAAGCTTTCTTT. As protein: CASSPWGQANTEAFF.

J is TRBJ1-1 and V is TRBV7-2; perhaps TRBD1 as D (6 bases). The CDR3 totals 15 residues. Germline CDR1 is SGHTA and CDR2 is FQGNSA. The V gene lost 0 bases and the J gene lost 1 base, with 9 bases spanning the gap. This chain's CDR3 is CASSLAVGANTEAFF. The CDR3 bases are TGTGCCAGCAGCTTAGCGGTGGGGGCGAACACTGAAGCTTTCTTT.

The chain employs TRBV14 and TRBJ2-7; D is tentatively TRBD1 or TRBD2 (5 bases each). V was clipped by 0 bases and J by 3 bases, with 9 bases between them. CDR3 length: 14 amino acids. Per germline, CDR1 SGHDN and CDR2 FVKESK. The CDR3 DNA reads as TGTGCCAGCAGCCAAGAATGGGGGTACTACGAGCAGTACTTC. It encodes CASSQEWGYYEQYF.

This chain connects TRBV7-6 to TRBJ2-7; D gene uncertain. Germline V gives CDR1 SGHVS, CDR2 FNYEAQ. The CDR3 length is 14 residues. V lost 5 bases, J lost 0 bases, and 11 bases lay in between. The CDR3 nucleotides read TGTGCCAGCAGCCCTCACCTAGTCTCCTACGAGCAGTACTTC. Its translation is CASSPHLVSYEQYF.

This chain connects TRBV7-3 to TRBJ2-1; unclear D gene. CDR1 SGHTA and CDR2 FQGTGA come from the germline V gene. Trimming removed 3 bases from V and 6 bases from J, with 9 bases in between. The CDR3 has 13 residues. The CDR3 DNA reads as TGTGCCAGCAGCTTCTCGTTTGGCAATGAGCAGTTCTTC. Amino acid sequence: CASSFSFGNEQFF.

The V gene is TRBV5-1, the J gene TRBJ1-1; D gene ambiguous. V was cut by 0 bases and J by 1 base, with 13 bases left in between. The CDR3 has 16 residues. Germline V gene lookup returns CDR1 SGHRS and CDR2 YFSETQ. CDR3 in amino acids: CASSLETPRSNTEAFF. CDR3 sequence (DNA): TGCGCCAGCAGCTTGGAGACGCCTCGGTCGAACACTGAAGCTTTCTTT.

This clone was counted once. This chain joins TRBV7-3 and TRBJ2-1, with a tentative D call TRBD1 (5 bases). CDR1 is SGHTA and CDR2 is FQGTGA in the germline V gene. V was shortened by 5 bases and J by 7 bases, with 12 bases between the two germline ends. This CDR3 is 13 amino acids long. The CDR3 spells CASSGTGTNEQFF. Here the CDR3 DNA reads TGTGCCAGCAGCGGAACAGGTACGAATGAGCAGTTCTTC. Variable domain in full (rest from reference TRBV7-3 and TRBJ2-1): GAGVSQTPSNKVTEKGKYVELRCDPISGHTALYWYRQSLGQGPEFLIYFQGTGAADDSGLPNDRFFAVRPEGSVSTLKIQRTERGDSAVYLCASSGTGTNEQFFGPGTRLTVL.

This clone was seen a few times. V usage is TRBV19 and J usage is TRBJ2-7; 9 bases line up with TRBD1. The V segment lost 9 bases and the J segment 7 bases; nucleotides outside the gene matches: 13. CDR3 length: 14 residues. Looked up from germline, CDR1 is LNHDA and CDR2 is SQIVND (reference sequence). The CDR3, as DNA: TGTGCCAGCCGGGACAGGGTTTCTTCGTGGGAGCAGTACTTC. Residues: CASRDRVSSWEQYF.

V gene TRBV6-6 combines with J gene TRBJ1-1; tentative D call: TRBD1 (5 bases). V was trimmed by 6 bases and J by 6 bases, leaving 14 bases between them. Germline V CDR1 and CDR2: MNHNY, SVGAGI (reference sequence). This CDR3 is 13 amino acids long. The CDR3 spells CASRPPGTPEAFF. The CDR3 DNA is TGTGCCAGCAGGCCACCCGGGACCCCTGAAGCTTTCTTT.

The V gene is TRBV7-9, the J gene TRBJ2-1; the match to TRBD2 covers 7 bases. Germline V gene sequence: CDR1 SEHNR, CDR2 FQNEAQ (reference sequence). The length of the CDR3 is 14 residues. The V segment lost 4 bases and the J segment 9 bases; nucleotides outside the gene matches: 9. The DNA of the CDR3 is TGTGCCAGCAGCTACCACGATCCTAGCGGTGAGCAGTTCTTC. This gives the protein CASSYHDPSGEQFF.